A selection of T cell receptor beta chains follows, all from one sample in a study of cytomegalovirus exposure and HLA in healthy donors. Profiling relied on immunoSEQ multiplex PCR, and the TCRdb table lists in-frame clones only, not all of them. The repertoire has some 140,000 clones, around 73% of them found once; the top ten carry 1% to 1.5%. Sequencing input: PBMCs. All receptors come from a middle-aged woman in good health and CMV-seronegative. Each CDR3 is given with its conserved first and last residue. Each record gives: V gene, clone size, D gene, CDR3 length, J gene, CDR3 protein, CDR3 DNA. The D gene is left open where the match is weak. Clone size is not always given. Where it is, it says once, few, many or a class for expanded clones.

v_gene: TRBV10-3; abundance: NA; d_gene: TRBD2; len: 14; j_gene: TRBJ2-5; CDR3aa: CAISDAGGGETQYF; CDR3nt: TGTGCCATCAGTGATGCGGGGGGAGGAGAGACCCAGTACTTC
v_gene: TRBV2; abundance: NA; d_gene: NA; len: 14; j_gene: TRBJ1-3; CDR3aa: CASSLRTGVNTIYF; CDR3nt: TGTGCCAGCAGCCTTAGGACTGGGGTAAACACCATATATTTT
v_gene: TRBV21-1; abundance: NA; d_gene: NA; len: 15; j_gene: TRBJ2-2; CDR3aa: CASSFGDTDTGELFF; CDR3nt: TGTGCCAGCAGCTTCGGGGACACCGACACCGGGGAGCTGTTTTTT
v_gene: TRBV28; abundance: NA; d_gene: TRBD1; len: 18; j_gene: TRBJ2-6; CDR3aa: CASKSAGTASSGANVLTF; CDR3nt: TGTGCCAGCAAGTCCGCCGGGACAGCCTCTTCTGGGGCCAACGTCCTGACTTTC
v_gene: TRBV27; abundance: NA; d_gene: NA; len: 17; j_gene: TRBJ1-6; CDR3aa: CASSLYPARVSSKPLHF; CDR3nt: TGTGCCAGCAGTCTATATCCGGCTCGGGTTTCGTCGAAACCCCTCCACTTT
v_gene: TRBV2; abundance: NA; d_gene: NA; len: 15; j_gene: TRBJ2-4; CDR3aa: CASSEARLARNIQYF; CDR3nt: TGTGCCAGCAGTGAAGCGCGGTTAGCCCGGAACATTCAGTACTTC
v_gene: TRBV4-3; abundance: NA; d_gene: TRBD2; len: 18; j_gene: TRBJ2-1; CDR3aa: CASSRYVSGGASYNEQFF; CDR3nt: TGCGCCAGCAGCCGATATGTCAGCGGGGGGGCCTCCTACAATGAGCAGTTCTTC
v_gene: TRBV4-1; abundance: NA; d_gene: TRBD2; len: 13; j_gene: TRBJ2-7; CDR3aa: CASSLGGTNEQYF; CDR3nt: TGCGCCAGCAGCCTGGGGGGGACGAACGAGCAGTACTTC
v_gene: TRBV7-2; abundance: NA; d_gene: NA; len: 13; j_gene: TRBJ1-5; CDR3aa: CASSSSGYQPQHF; CDR3nt: TGTGCCAGCAGCTCGTCGGGGTATCAGCCCCAGCATTTT
v_gene: TRBV27; abundance: NA; d_gene: TRBD2; len: 17; j_gene: TRBJ2-5; CDR3aa: CASSTLKLAGLQETQYF; CDR3nt: TGTGCCAGCAGTACACTCAAACTAGCGGGGCTGCAAGAGACCCAGTACTTC
v_gene: TRBV4-1; abundance: NA; d_gene: TRBD2; len: 15; j_gene: TRBJ2-1; CDR3aa: CASSYLAGLNNEQFF; CDR3nt: TGCGCCAGCAGCTATCTAGCGGGGCTAAACAATGAGCAGTTCTTC
v_gene: TRBV7-9; abundance: NA; d_gene: TRBD2; len: 15; j_gene: TRBJ2-1; CDR3aa: CASSRLSGGGNEQFF; CDR3nt: TGTGCCAGCAGCCGCCTTAGCGGGGGAGGCAATGAGCAGTTCTTC
v_gene: TRBV4-3; abundance: NA; d_gene: TRBD1; len: 18; j_gene: TRBJ2-3; CDR3aa: CASSQELTHRGSTDTQYF; CDR3nt: TGCGCCAGCAGCCAAGAACTCACACACAGGGGGAGCACAGATACGCAGTATTTT
v_gene: TRBV29-1; abundance: NA; d_gene: TRBD2; len: 17; j_gene: TRBJ2-1; CDR3aa: CSVAAISGGHVGNEQFF; CDR3nt: TGCAGCGTTGCGGCGATTAGCGGGGGCCATGTAGGCAATGAGCAGTTCTTC
v_gene: TRBV15; abundance: few; d_gene: NA; len: 12; j_gene: TRBJ1-1; CDR3aa: CATSRVEEEAFF; CDR3nt: TGTGCCACCAGCAGAGTGGAGGAGGAAGCTTTCTTT
v_gene: TRBV21-1; abundance: NA; d_gene: NA; len: 13; j_gene: TRBJ1-2; CDR3aa: CASSKNTVYGYTF; CDR3nt: TGTGCCAGCAGCAAAAATACAGTCTATGGCTACACCTTC